This T cell receptor beta chain was retrieved from a study of metastatic and nonmetastatic thyroid tumors. The germline CDR1 and CDR2 sequences are SEHNR and FQNEAQ (reference sequence). The CDR3 extends over 15 amino acids. The trim removed 6 bases at V and 6 bases at J, leaving 7 bases unmatched. Ahead of thyroid surgery, no patient had received treatment of any kind. This clone was detected many times. MiXCR re-clonotyped the PCR reads for TCRdb. In the table there are 4,700 or so clones, roughly 24% of which are singletons. The specimen sequenced was adjacent normal tissue. The chain recombines TRBV7-9 with TRBJ2-2, with TRBD1 identical over 10 bases. This sequence originates from a female donor with papillary thyroid cancer or a benign thyroid nodule (not recorded which). Some clones in this sample may be carry-over from other donors' samples. The CDR3 loop is CASRPRQGAAGELFF. In nucleotides, the CDR3 is TGTGCCAGCAGGCCCCGACAGGGGGCCGCCGGGGAGCTGTTTTTT.